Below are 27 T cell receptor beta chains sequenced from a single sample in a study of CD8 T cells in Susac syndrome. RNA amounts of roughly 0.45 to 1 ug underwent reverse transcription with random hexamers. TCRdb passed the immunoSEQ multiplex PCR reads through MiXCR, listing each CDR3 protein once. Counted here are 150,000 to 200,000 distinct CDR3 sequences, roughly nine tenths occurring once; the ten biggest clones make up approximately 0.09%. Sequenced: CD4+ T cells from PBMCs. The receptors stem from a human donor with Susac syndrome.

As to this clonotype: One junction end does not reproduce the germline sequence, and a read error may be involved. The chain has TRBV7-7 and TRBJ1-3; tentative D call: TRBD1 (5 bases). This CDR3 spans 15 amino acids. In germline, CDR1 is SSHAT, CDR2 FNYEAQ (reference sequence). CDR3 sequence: CASSEGSGSGNTIYF. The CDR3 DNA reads TGTGCTAGCAGCGAGGGGTCAGGGTCTGGAAACACCATATATTTT.

The CDR3, as DNA: TGCGCCAGCAGCGATGACAGGAAAATATCCTACGAGCAGTACTTC. Its translation is CASSDDRKISYEQYF. The chain couples TRBV5-1 to TRBJ2-7, with D tentatively TRBD1 (6 bases). Trimming cost V 4 bases and J 1 base, with 15 bases left between them. The CDR3 length is 15 residues. Germline V lookup: CDR1 SGHRS, CDR2 YFSETQ.

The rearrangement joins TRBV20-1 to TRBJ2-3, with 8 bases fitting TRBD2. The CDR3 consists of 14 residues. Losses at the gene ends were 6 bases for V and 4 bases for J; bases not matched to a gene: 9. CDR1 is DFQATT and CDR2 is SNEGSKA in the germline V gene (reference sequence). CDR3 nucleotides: TGCAGTGCCCCCCGAAGGCGGGGGGCAGATACGCAGTATTTT. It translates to CSAPRRRGADTQYF.

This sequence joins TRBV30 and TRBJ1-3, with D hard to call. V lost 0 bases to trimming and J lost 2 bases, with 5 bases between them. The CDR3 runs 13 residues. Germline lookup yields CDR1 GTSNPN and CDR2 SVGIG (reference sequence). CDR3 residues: CAWSVSAGNTIYF. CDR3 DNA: TGTGCCTGGAGTGTATCCGCTGGAAACACCATATATTTT.

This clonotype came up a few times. The DNA for the CDR3 is TGCAGTGCTAGAGATCCCAGGTACTCCAATGAGCAGTTCTTC. Amino acid sequence: CSARDPRYSNEQFF. The gene calls are TRBV20-1 and TRBJ2-1; D is unclear. From germline, CDR1 is DFQATT and CDR2 SNEGSKA (reference sequence). The CDR3 spans 14 residues. The V and J ends lost 0 bases and 6 bases respectively, with 12 bases between them.

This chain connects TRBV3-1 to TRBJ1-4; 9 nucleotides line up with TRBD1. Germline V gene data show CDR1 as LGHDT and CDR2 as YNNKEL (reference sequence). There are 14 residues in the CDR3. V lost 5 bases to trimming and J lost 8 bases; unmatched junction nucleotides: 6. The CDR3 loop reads CASSSSDRGEKLFF. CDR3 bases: TGTGCCAGCAGCTCCTCGGACAGGGGAGAAAAACTGTTTTTT.

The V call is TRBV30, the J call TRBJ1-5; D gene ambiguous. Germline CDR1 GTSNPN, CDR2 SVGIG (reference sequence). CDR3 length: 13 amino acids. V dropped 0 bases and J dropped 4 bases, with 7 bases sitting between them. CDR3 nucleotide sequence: TGTGCCTGGAGTGTAATCGGAAATCAGCCCCAGCATTTT. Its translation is CAWSVIGNQPQHF. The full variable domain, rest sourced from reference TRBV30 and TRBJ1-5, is SQTIHQWPATLVQPVGSPLSLECTVEGTSNPNLYWYRQAAGRGLQLLFYSVGIGQISSEVPQNLSASRPQDRQFILSSKKLLLSDSGFYLCAWSVIGNQPQHFGDGTRLSIL.

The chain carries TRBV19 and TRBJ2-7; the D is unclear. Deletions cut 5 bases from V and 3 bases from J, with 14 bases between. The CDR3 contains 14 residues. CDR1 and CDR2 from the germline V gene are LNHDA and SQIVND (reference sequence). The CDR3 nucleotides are TGTGCCAGTAGTTCCCGTCCTGTAGACTACGAGCAGTACTTC. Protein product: CASSSRPVDYEQYF.

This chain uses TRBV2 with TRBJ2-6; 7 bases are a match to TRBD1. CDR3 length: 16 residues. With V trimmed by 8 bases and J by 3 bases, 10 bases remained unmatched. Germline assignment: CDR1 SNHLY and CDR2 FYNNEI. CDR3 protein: CASRTGPFGGANVLTF. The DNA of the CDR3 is TGTGCCAGCCGGACAGGCCCCTTCGGTGGGGCCAACGTCCTGACTTTC.

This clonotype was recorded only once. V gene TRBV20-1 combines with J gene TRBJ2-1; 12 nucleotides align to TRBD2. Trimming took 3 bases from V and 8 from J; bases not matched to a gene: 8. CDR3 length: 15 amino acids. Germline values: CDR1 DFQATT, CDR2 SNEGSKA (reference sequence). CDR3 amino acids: CSARVTSGSTDEQFF. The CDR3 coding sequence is TGCAGTGCTAGGGTGACTAGCGGGAGCACCGATGAGCAGTTCTTC.

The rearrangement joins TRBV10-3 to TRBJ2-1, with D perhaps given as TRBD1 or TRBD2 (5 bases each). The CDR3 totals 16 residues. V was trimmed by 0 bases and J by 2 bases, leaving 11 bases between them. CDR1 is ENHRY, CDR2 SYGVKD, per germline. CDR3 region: CAISESGTNAYNEQFF. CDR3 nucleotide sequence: TGTGCCATCAGTGAGTCGGGGACGAATGCCTACAATGAGCAGTTCTTC.

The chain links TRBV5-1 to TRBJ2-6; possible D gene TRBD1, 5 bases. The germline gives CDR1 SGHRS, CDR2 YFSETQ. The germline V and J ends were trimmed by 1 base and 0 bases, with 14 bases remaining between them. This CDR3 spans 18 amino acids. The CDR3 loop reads CASSLTGNPASGANVLTF. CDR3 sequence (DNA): TGCGCCAGCAGCTTGACAGGTAATCCTGCCTCTGGGGCCAACGTCCTGACTTTC.

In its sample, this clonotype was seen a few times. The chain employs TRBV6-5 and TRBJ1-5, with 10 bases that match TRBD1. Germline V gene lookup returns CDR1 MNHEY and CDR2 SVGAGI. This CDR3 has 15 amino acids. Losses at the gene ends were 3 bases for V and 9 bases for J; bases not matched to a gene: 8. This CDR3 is CASSYPDRGFTPQHF. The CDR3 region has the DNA TGTGCCAGCAGTTATCCGGACAGGGGGTTTACGCCCCAGCATTTT.

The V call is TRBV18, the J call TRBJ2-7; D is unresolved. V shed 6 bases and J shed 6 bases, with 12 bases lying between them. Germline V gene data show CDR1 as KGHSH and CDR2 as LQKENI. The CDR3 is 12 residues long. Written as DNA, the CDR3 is TGTGCCAGCTCCCGACAAGATAGCGAGCAGTACTTC. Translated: CASSRQDSEQYF.

CDR3 loop: CASSQEYSHGTSPLHF. CDR3 nucleotide sequence: TGTGCCAGCAGCCAAGAGTACAGCCACGGGACTTCACCCCTCCACTTT. The gene calls are TRBV4-2 and TRBJ1-6; maybe TRBD1 (5 bases). The germline CDR1 and CDR2 sequences are LGHNA and YNFKEQ. This CDR3 has 16 amino acids. V gave up 0 bases and J gave up 9 bases, with 15 bases separating them.

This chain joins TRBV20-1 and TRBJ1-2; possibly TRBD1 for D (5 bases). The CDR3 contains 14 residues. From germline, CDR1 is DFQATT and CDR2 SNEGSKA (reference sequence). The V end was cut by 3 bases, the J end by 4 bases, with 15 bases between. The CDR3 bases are TGCAGTGCTAGTGAACCGGGACGGAGCTATGGCTACACCTTC. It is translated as CSASEPGRSYGYTF.

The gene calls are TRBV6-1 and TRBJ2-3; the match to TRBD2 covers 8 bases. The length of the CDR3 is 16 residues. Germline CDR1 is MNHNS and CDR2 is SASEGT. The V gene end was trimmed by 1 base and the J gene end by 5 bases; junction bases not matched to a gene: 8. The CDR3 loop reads CASSEVAGGRGDTQYF. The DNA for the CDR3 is TGTGCCAGCAGTGAAGTGGCGGGGGGCCGTGGAGATACGCAGTATTTT.

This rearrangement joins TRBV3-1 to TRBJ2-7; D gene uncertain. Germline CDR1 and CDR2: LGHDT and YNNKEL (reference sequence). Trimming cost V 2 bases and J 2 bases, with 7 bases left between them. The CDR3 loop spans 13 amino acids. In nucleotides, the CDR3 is TGTGCCAGCAGCCAACGAGGACCCTACGAGCAGTACTTC. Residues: CASSQRGPYEQYF.

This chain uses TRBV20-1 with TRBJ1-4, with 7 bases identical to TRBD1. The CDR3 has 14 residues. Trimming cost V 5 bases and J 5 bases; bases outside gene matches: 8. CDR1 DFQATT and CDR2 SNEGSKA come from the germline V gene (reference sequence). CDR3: CSAAPGTANEKLFF. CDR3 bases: TGCAGTGCTGCCCCCGGGACAGCAAATGAAAAACTGTTTTTT.

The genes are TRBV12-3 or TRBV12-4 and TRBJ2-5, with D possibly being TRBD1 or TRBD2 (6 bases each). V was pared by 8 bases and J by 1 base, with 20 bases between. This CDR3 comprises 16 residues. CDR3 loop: CASHSGGGTIQETQYF. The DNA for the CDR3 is TGTGCCAGCCACTCCGGGGGCGGGACGATCCAAGAGACCCAGTACTTC.

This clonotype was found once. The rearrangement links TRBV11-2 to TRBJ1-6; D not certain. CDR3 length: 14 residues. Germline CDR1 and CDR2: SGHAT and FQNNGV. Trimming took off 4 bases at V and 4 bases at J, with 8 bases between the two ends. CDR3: CASSYRRYNSPLHF. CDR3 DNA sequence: TGTGCCAGCAGCTATCGAAGATATAATTCACCCCTCCACTTT.

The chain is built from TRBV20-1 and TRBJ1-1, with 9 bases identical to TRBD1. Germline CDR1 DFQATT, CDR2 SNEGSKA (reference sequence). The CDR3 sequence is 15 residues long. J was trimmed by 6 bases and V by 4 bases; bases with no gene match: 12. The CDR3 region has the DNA TGCAGTGCTACTACAGGGGGCCCCAAGATTTCTGAAGCTTTCTTT. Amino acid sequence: CSATTGGPKISEAFF.

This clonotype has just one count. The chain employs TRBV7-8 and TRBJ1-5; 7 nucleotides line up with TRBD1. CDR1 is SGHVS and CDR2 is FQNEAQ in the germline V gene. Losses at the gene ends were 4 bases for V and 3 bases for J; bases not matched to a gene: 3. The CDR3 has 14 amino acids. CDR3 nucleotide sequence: TGTGCCAGCAGCTCGGACAGGCACAATCAGCCCCAGCATTTT. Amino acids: CASSSDRHNQPQHF.

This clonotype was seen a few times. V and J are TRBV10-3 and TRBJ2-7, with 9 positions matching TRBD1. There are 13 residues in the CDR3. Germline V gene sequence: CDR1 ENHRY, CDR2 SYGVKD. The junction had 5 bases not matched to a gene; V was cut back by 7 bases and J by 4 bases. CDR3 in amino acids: CAITQTGGYEQYF. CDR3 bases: TGTGCCATCACCCAGACAGGGGGGTACGAGCAGTACTTC.

The CDR3 reads CASSLVAGAPSYNEQFF. DNA of the CDR3: TGTGCCAGCAGCTTAGTCGCGGGAGCACCGTCGTACAATGAGCAGTTCTTC. The chain carries TRBV7-8 and TRBJ2-1; 7 nucleotides line up with TRBD2. V shed 1 base and J 4 bases; nucleotides not matched to a gene: 10. Germline V gene lookup returns CDR1 SGHVS and CDR2 FQNEAQ. The CDR3 extends over 17 amino acids.

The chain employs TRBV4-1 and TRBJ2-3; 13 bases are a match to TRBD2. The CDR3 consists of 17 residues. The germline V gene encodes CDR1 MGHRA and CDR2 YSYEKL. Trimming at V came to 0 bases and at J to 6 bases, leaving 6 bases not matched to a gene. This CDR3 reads CASSQDRTSGSGDTQYF. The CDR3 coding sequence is TGCGCCAGCAGCCAAGATCGGACTAGCGGGAGTGGTGATACGCAGTATTTT.

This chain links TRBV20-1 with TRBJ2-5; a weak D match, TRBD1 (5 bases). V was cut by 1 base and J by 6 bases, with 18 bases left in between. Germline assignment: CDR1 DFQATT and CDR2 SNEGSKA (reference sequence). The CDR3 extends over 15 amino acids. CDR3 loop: CSARVLDTLPKTQYF. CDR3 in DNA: TGCAGTGCTAGAGTTCTGGACACCTTACCAAAGACCCAGTACTTC.